Below, 3 T cell receptor beta chains from the same sample are listed, as sequenced in a study of regulatory T cells in long-lasting Graves disease. HTBI primers from iRepertoire and Arm-PCR of CDR3 regions yielded the TCR beta libraries. TCRdb re-called the multiplex PCR reads with MiXCR, one entry per CDR3 protein. The sample lists hundreds of thousands of distinct CDR3 sequences; around 16% were seen once. Noted time point: newly diagnosed GD, antithyroid drugs for less than 3 months. The TCR library was prepared using RNA isolated from PBMCs. Sequencing used peripheral blood mononuclear cells (PBMCs), obtained at new diagnosis, from a patient treated with antithyroid drugs. The receptors come from a female donor with Graves disease.

At least ten counts were recorded for this clonotype. CDR3 in DNA: TGTGCCAGCAGCCAACGAAGTAACCAAGAGACCCAGTACTTC. Residues: CASSQRSNQETQYF. This chain links TRBV3-1 with TRBJ2-5; no definite D call. The CDR3 sequence is 14 residues long. The germline gives CDR1 LGHDT, CDR2 YNNKEL (reference sequence). The germline V and J ends were trimmed by 2 bases and 0 bases, with 7 bases remaining between them.

This clonotype was counted ten times or more. CDR3 region: CASSTWDSQETQYF. For the CDR3, the DNA is TGTGCCAGTAGTACTTGGGACAGTCAAGAGACCCAGTACTTC. V and J are TRBV19 and TRBJ2-5, with 7 bases that match TRBD1. The germline V gene has CDR1 LNHDA and CDR2 SQIVND (reference sequence). The CDR3 has 14 residues. Losses at the gene ends were 4 bases for V and 2 bases for J; bases not matched to a gene: 4.

At least ten counts were recorded for this clonotype. The chain carries TRBV20-1 and TRBJ2-1; TRBD2 aligns across 9 bases. The CDR3 loop spans 15 amino acids. The V segment lost 1 base and the J segment 5 bases; nucleotides outside the gene matches: 6. The germline gives CDR1 DFQATT, CDR2 SNEGSKA (reference sequence). The CDR3 here is CSARGLAGIHNEQFF. The CDR3 DNA reads as TGCAGTGCTAGAGGGCTAGCGGGAATCCACAATGAGCAGTTCTTC.